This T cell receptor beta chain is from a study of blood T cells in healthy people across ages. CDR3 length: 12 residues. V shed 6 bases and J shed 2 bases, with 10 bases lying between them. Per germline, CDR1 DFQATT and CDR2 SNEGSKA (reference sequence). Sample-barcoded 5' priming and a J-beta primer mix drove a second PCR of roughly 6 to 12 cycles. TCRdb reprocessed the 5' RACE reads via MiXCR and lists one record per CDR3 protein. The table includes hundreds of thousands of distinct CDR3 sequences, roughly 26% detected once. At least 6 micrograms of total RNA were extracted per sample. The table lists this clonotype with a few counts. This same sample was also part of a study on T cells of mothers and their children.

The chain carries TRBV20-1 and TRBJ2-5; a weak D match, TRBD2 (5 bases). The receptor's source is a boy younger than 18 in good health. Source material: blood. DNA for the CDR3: TGCAGTGCAGCGGCACATCAAGAGACCCAGTACTTC. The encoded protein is CSAAAHQETQYF.